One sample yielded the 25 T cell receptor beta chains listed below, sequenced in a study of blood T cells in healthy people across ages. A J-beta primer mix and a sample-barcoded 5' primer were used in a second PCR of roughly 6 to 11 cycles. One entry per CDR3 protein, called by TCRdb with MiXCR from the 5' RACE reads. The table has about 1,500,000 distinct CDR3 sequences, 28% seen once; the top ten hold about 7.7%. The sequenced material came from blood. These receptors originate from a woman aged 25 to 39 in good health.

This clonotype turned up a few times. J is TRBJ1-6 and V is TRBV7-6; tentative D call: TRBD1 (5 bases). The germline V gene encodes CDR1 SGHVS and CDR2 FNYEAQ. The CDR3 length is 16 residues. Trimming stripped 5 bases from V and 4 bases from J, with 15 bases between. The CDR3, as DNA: TGTGCCAGCAGCCAAAGCACGGACACATATAATTCACCCCTCCACTTT. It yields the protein CASSQSTDTYNSPLHF.

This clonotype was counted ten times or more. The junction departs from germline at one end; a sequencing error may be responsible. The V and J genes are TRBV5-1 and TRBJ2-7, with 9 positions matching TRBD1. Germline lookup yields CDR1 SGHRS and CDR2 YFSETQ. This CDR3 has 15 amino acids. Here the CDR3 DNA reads TGTGCCAGCAGCTTAGTGGGACAGGGCCCCTACGAGCAGTACTTC. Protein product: CASSLVGQGPYEQYF.

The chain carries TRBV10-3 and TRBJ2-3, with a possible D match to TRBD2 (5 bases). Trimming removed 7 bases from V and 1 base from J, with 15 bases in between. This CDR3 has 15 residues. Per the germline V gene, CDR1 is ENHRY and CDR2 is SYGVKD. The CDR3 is CAITDPNGGTDTQYF. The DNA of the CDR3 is TGTGCCATCACCGACCCTAACGGGGGCACAGATACGCAGTATTTT.

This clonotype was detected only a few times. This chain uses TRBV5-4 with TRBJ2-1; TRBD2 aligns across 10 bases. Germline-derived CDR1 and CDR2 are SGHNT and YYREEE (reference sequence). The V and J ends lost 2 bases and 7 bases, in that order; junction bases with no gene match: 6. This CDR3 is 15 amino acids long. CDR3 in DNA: TGTGCCAGCAGCTTATCTAGCGGGAGTAGGAATGAGCAGTTCTTC. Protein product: CASSLSSGSRNEQFF.

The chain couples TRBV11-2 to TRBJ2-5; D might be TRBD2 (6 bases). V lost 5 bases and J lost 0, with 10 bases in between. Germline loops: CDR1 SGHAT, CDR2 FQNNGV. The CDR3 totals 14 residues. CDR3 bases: TGTGCCAGCAGCAATCGGGACTACCAAGAGACCCAGTACTTC. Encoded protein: CASSNRDYQETQYF. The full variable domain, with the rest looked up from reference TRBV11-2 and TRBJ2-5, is EAGVAQSPRYKIIEKRQSVAFWCNPISGHATLYWYQQILGQGPKLLIQFQNNGVVDDSQLPKDRFSAERLKGVDSTLKIQPAKLEDSAVYLCASSNRDYQETQYFGPGTRLLVL.

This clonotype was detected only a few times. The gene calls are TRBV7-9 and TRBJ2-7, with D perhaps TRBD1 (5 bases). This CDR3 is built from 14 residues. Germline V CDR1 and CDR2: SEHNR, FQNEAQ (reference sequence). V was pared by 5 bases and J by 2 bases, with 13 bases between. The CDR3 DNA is TGTGCCAGCAGCCCTGAAGGGGTGACCTACGAGCAGTACTTC. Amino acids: CASSPEGVTYEQYF.

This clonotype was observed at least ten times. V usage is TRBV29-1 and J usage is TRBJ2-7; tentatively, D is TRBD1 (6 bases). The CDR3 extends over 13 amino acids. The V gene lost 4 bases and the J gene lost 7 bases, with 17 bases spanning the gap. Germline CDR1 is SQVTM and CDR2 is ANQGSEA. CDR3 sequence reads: CSVAETGLREQYF. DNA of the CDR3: TGCAGCGTTGCAGAGACAGGCTTGAGGGAGCAGTACTTC.

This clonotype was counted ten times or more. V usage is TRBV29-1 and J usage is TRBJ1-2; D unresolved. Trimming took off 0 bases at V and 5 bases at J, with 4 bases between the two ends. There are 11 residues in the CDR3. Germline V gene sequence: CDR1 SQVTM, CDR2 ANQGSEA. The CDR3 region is CSVEDLYGYTF. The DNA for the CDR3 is TGCAGCGTTGAAGATCTGTATGGCTACACCTTC.

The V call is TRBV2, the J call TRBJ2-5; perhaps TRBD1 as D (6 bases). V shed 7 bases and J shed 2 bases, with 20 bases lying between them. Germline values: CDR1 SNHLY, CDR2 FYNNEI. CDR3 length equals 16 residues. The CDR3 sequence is CASIAGAEVGQETQYF. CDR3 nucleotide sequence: TGTGCCAGCATTGCAGGGGCCGAGGTTGGGCAAGAGACCCAGTACTTC.

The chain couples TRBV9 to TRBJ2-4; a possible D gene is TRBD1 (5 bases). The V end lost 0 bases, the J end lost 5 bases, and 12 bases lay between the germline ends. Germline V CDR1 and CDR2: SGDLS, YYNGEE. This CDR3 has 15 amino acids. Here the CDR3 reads CASSVVGARENIQYF. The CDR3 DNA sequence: TGTGCCAGCAGCGTAGTAGGGGCGAGAGAAAACATTCAGTACTTC.

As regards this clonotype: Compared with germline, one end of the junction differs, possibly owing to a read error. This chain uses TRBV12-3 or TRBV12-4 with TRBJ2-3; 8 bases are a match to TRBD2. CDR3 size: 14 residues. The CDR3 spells CASSPGLGTDAQYF. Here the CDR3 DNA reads TGTGCCAGCAGCCCGGGACTAGGCACAGATGCGCAGTATTTT.

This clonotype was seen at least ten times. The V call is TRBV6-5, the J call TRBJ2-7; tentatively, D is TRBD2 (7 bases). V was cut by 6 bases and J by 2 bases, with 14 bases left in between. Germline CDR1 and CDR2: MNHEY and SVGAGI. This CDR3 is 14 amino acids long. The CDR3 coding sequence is TGTGCCAGCAGGCCTCGAGGGGGGGCCTACGAGCAGTACTTC. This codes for CASRPRGGAYEQYF.

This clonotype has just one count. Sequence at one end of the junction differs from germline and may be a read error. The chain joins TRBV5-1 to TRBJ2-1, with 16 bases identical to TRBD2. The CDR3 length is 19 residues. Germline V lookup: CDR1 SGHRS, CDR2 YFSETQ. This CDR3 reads CASSSFDGTSGRASNEQVF. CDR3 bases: TGCGCCAGCAGCTCGTTCGACGGGACTAGCGGGAGGGCCTCAAATGAGCAGGTCTTC.

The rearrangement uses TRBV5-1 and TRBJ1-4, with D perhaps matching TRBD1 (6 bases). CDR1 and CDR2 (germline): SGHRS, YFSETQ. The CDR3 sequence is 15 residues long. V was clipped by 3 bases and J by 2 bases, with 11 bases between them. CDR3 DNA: TGCGCCAGCAGCTCAACAGGGACCACTAATGAAAAACTGTTTTTT. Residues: CASSSTGTTNEKLFF. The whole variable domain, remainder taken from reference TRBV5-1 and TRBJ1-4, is KAGVTQTPRYLIKTRGQQVTLSCSPISGHRSVSWYQQTPGQGLQFLFEYFSETQRNKGNFPGRFSGRQFSNSRSEMNVSTLELGDSALYLCASSSTGTTNEKLFFGSGTQLSVL.

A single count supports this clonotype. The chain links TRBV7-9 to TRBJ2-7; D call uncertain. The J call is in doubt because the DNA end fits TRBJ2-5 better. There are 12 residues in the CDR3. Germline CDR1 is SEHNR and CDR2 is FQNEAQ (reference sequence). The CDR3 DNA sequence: TGTGCCAGCAGCTTAGATACTCAGACCCAGTACTTC. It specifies CASSLDTQTQYF.

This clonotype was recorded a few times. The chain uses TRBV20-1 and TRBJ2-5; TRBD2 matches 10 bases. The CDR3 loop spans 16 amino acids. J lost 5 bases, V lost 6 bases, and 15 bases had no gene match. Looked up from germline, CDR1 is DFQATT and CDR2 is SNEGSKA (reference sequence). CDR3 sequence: CSALRDSGRKSETQYF. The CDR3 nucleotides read TGCAGTGCCCTACGGGATAGCGGGAGGAAATCCGAGACCCAGTACTTC.

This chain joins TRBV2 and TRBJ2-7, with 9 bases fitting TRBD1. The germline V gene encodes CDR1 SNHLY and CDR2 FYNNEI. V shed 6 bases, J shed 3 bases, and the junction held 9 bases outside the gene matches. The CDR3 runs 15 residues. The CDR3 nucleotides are TGTGCCAGCAGCCGGGACAGGGTGTATGGCTACGAGCAGTACTTC. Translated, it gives CASSRDRVYGYEQYF.

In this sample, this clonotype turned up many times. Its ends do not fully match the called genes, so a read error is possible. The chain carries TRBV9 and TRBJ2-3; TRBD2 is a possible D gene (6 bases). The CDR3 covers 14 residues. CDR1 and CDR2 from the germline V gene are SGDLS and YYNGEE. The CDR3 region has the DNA TGCGCCAGCAGTGCCGGGACTAGCACAGATACGCAGTATTTT. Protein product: CASSAGTSTDTQYF.

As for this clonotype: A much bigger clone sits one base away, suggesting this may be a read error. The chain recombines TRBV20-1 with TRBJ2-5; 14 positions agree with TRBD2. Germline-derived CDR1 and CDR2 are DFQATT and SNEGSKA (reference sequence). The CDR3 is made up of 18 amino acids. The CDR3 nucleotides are TGCAGTGCTAGAGATCTCGGGACTAGCGGGAGAACGCAAGAGATCCAGTACTTC. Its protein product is CSARDLGTSGRTQEIQYF.

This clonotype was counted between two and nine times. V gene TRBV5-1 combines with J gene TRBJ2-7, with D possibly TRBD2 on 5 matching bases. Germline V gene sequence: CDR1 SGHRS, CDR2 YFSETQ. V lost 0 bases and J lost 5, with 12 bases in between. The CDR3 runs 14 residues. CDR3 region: CASSLAQDSDEQYF. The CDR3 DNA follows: TGCGCCAGCAGCTTGGCCCAGGATAGCGACGAGCAGTACTTC.

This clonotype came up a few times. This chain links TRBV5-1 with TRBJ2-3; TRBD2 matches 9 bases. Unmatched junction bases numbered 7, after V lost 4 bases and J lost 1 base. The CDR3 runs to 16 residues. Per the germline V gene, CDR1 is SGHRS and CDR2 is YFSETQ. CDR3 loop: CASSTVAGEGTDTQYF. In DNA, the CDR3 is TGCGCCAGCAGCACGGTAGCGGGGGAAGGCACAGATACGCAGTATTTT.

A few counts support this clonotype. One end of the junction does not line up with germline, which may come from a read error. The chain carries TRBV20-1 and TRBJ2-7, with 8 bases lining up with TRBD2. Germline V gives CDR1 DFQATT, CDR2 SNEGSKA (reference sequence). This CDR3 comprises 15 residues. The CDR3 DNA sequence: TGCAGTGCTTACCTCAGCGGGAGACCCTCCTACGGGCAGTACTTC. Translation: CSAYLSGRPSYGQYF.

The CDR3 nucleotides are TGTGCCAGCAGTTCTACTAACAGGGGGAGCGCTGAAGCTTTCTTT. Translation: CASSSTNRGSAEAFF. The chain recombines TRBV12-3 or TRBV12-4 with TRBJ1-1; 8 nucleotides align to TRBD1. The V and J ends lost 4 bases and 6 bases, in that order; junction bases with no gene match: 10. CDR3 length: 15 amino acids.

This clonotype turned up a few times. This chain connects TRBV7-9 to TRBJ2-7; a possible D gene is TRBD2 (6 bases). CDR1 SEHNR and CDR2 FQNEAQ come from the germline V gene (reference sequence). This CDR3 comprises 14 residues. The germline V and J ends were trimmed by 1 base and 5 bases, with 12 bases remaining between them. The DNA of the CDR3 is TGTGCCAGCAGCTTAGTAGGAGGGTATGACGAGCAGTACTTC. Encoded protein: CASSLVGGYDEQYF.

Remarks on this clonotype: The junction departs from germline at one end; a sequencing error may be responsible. CDR3 nucleotide sequence: TGTGCCAGCAGTTTCCCCGGGACCCTAGATGGTTGGTCTGGGGCCAACGTCCCGACTTTC. Its protein product is CASSFPGTLDGWSGANVPTF. J is TRBJ2-6 and V is TRBV28; D tentatively fits TRBD1 or TRBD2 (5 bases each). The CDR3 runs to 20 residues. Germline V gives CDR1 MDHEN, CDR2 SYDVKM. Full variable domain (outside the CDR3, taken from reference TRBV28 and TRBJ2-6): DVKVTQSSRYLVKRTGEKVFLECVQDMDHENMFWYRQDPGLGLRLIYFSYDVKMKEKGDIPEGYSVSREKKERFSLILESASTNQTSMYLCASSFPGTLDGWSGANVPTFGAGSRLTVL.